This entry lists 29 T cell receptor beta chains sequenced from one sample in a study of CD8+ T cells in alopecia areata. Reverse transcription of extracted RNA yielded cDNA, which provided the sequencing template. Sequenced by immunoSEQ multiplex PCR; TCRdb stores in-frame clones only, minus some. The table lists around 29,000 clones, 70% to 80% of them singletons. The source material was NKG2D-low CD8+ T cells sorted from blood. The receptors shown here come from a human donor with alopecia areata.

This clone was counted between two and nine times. This CDR3 is CASSWVSSYEQYF. The CDR3 bases are TGTGCCAGCAGTTGGGTTAGCTCCTACGAGCAGTACTTC. J is TRBJ2-7 and V is TRBV28; D gene uncertain. Between the trimmed V and J ends, which lost 4 bases and 0 bases, there was a span of 7 bases. The CDR3 extends over 13 amino acids. Germline V gene data show CDR1 as MDHEN and CDR2 as SYDVKM.

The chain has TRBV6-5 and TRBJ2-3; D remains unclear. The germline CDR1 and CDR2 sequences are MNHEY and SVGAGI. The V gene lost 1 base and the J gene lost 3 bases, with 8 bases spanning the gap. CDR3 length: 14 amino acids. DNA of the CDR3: TGTGCCAGCAGTTACTTTGGGTATACAGATACGCAGTATTTT. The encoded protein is CASSYFGYTDTQYF.

CDR3 coding DNA: TGCAGCGTTGTACTAGCGGGAGACCTTCCGGAGCAGTTCTTC. This encodes CSVVLAGDLPEQFF. The chain links TRBV29-1 to TRBJ2-1, with 11 positions matching TRBD2. This CDR3 comprises 14 residues. From germline, CDR1 is SQVTM and CDR2 ANQGSEA. V was clipped by 4 bases and J by 10 bases; unmatched bases: 9.

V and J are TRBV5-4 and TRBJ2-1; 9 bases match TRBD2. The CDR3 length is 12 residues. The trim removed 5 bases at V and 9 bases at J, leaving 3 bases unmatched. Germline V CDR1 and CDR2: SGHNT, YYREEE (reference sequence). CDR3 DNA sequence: TGTGCCAGCAGTTTGACTAGCGGTGAGCAGTTCTTC. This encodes CASSLTSGEQFF.

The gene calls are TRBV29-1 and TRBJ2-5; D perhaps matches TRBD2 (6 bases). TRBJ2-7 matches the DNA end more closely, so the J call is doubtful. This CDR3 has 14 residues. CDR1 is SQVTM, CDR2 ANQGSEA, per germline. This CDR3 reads CSVAETSRPYEQYF. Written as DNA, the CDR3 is TGCAGCGTTGCTGAGACTAGTCGGCCCTACGAGCAGTACTTC.

CDR3 sequence: CASSPIEEDEQYF. For the CDR3, the DNA is TGCGCCAGCAGCCCGATTGAAGAGGACGAGCAGTACTTC. The chain couples TRBV4-1 to TRBJ2-7; D remains unclear. Deletions cut 4 bases from V and 5 bases from J, with 12 bases between. The CDR3 sequence is 13 residues long. Germline values: CDR1 MGHRA, CDR2 YSYEKL.

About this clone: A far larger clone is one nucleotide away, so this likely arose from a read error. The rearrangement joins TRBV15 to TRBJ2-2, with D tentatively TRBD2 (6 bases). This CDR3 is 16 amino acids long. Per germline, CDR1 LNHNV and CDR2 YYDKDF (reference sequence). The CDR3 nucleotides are TGTGCCACCAGCAGAGGAACGGATGGGAACACCGGGGGGCTGTTTTTT. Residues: CATSRGTDGNTGGLFF.

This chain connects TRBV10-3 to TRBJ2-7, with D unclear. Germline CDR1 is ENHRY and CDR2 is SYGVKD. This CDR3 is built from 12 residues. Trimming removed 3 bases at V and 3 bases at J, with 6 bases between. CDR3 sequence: CAISEPDYEQYF. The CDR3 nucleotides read TGTGCCATCAGTGAACCTGACTACGAGCAGTACTTC.

CDR3 nucleotide sequence: TGTGCCAGCAGTTATGGCTTGGGACAGGGGGCTGCTGAAGCTTTCTTT. Translation gives CASSYGLGQGAAEAFF. V is TRBV6-5 and J is TRBJ1-1, with TRBD1 matching 12 bases. The trim removed 3 bases at V and 6 bases at J, leaving 8 bases unmatched. The CDR3 loop spans 16 amino acids. Germline V gene data show CDR1 as MNHEY and CDR2 as SVGAGI.

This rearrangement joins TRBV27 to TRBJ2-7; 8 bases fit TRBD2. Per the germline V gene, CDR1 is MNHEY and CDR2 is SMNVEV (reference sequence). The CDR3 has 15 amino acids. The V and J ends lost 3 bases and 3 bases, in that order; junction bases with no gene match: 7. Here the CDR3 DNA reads TGTGCCAGCAGTTTCAGTAGCGGGACGAGCTACGAGCAGTACTTC. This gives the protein CASSFSSGTSYEQYF.

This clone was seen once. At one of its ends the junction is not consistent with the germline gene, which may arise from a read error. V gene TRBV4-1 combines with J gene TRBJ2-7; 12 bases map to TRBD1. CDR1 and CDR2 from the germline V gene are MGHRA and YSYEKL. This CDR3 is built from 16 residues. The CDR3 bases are TGCGCCAGCAGTCAAGAGGTGGGACAGGGGGCGGGCGAGCAGTACTTC. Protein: CASSQEVGQGAGEQYF.

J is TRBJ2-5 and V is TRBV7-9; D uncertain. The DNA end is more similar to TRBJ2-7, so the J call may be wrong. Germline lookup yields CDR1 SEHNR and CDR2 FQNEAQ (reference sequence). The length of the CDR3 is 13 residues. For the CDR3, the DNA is TGTGCCAGCAGCTTAGAAGGGTTCGACGAGCAGTACTTC. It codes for CASSLEGFDEQYF.

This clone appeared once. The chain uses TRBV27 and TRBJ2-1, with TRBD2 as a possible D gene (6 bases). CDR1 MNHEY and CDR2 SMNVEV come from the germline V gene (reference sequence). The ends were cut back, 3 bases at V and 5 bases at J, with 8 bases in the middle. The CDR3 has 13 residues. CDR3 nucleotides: TGTGCCAGCAGTTTGGGGACTGACAATGAGCAGTTCTTC. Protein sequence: CASSLGTDNEQFF.

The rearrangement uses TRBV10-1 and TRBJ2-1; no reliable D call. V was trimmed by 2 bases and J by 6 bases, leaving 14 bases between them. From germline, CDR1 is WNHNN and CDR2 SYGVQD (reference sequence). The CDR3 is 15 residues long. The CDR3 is CASSEKPEASNEQFF. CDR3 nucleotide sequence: TGCGCCAGCAGTGAGAAGCCTGAGGCCTCCAATGAGCAGTTCTTC.

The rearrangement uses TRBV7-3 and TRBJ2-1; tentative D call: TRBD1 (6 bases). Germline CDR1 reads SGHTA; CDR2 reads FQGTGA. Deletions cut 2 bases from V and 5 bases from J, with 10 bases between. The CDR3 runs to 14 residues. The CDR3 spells CASSLEDRNNEQFF. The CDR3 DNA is TGTGCCAGCAGCTTAGAGGACAGAAACAATGAGCAGTTCTTC.

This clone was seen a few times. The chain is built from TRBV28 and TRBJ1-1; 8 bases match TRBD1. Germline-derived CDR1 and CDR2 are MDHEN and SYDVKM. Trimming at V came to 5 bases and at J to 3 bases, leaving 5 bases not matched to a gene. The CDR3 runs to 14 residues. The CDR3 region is CASSTGQAYTEAFF. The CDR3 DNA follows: TGTGCCAGCAGTACGGGACAGGCATACACTGAAGCTTTCTTT.

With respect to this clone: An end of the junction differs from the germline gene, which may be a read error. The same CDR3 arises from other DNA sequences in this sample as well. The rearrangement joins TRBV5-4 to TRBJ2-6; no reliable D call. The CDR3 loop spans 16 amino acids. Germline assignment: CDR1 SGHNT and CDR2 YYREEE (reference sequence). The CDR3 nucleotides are TGCGCCAGCAGCTTGCTAGGAAGCTCTGGGGCCAACGTCCTGACTTTC. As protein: CASSLLGSSGANVLTF.

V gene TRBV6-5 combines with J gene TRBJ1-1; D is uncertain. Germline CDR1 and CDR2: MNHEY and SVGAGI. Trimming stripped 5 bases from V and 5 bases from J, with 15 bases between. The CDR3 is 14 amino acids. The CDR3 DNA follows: TGTGCCAGCAGTCTCACCCTCTCCCAAACTGAAGCTTTCTTT. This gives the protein CASSLTLSQTEAFF.

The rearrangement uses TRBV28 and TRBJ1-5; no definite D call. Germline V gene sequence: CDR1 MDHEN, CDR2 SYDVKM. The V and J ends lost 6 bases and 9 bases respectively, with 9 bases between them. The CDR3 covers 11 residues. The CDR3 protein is CASSLLGPQHF. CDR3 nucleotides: TGTGCCAGCAGCCTTCTTGGGCCCCAGCATTTT.

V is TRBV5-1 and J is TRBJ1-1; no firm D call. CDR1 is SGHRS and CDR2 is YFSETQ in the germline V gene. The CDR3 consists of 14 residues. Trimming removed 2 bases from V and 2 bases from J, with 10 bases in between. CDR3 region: CASSFPTGNTEAFF. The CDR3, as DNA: TGCGCCAGCAGCTTTCCGACGGGAAACACTGAAGCTTTCTTT.

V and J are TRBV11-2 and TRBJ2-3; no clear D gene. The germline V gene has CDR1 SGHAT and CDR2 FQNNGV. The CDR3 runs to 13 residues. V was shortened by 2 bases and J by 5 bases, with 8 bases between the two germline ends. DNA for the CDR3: TGTGCCAGCAGCTTAATTACTGAAGATACGCAGTATTTT. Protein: CASSLITEDTQYF. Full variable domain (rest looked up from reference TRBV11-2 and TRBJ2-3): EAGVAQSPRYKIIEKRQSVAFWCNPISGHATLYWYQQILGQGPKLLIQFQNNGVVDDSQLPKDRFSAERLKGVDSTLKIQPAKLEDSAVYLCASSLITEDTQYFGPGTRLTVL.

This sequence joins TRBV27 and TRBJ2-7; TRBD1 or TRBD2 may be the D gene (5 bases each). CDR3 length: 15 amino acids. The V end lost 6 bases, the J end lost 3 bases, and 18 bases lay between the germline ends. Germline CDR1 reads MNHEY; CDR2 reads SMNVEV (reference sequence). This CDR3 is CASSHALGVVYEQYF. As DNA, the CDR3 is TGTGCCAGCAGCCACGCCCTGGGGGTAGTCTACGAGCAGTACTTC.

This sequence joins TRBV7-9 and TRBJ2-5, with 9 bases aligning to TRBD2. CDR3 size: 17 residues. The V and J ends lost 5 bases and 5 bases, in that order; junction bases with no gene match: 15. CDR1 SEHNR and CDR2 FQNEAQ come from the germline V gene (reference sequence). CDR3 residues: CASSGRPGLAGGETQYF. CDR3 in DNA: TGTGCCAGCAGCGGCAGACCGGGACTAGCCGGCGGGGAGACCCAGTACTTC.

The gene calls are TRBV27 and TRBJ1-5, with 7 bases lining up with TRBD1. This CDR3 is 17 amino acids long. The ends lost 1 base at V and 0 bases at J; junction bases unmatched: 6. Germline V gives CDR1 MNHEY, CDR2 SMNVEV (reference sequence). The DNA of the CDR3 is TGTGCCAGCAGTTTATGGGCAGGGGGAAATAGCAATCAGCCCCAGCATTTT. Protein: CASSLWAGGNSNQPQHF.

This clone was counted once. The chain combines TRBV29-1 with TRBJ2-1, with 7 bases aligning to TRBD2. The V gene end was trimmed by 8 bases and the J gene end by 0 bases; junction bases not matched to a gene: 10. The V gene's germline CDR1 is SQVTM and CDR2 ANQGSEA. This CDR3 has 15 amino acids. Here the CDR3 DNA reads TGCAGCTCCAAGAGGGCTAGCGGCTCCTACAATGAGCAGTTCTTC. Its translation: CSSKRASGSYNEQFF.

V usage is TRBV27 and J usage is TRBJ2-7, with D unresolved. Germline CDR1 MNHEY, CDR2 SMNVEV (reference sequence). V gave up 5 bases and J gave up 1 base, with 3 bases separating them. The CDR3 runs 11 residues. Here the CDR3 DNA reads TGTGCCAGCAGTGAATCCTACGAGCAGTACTTC. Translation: CASSESYEQYF.

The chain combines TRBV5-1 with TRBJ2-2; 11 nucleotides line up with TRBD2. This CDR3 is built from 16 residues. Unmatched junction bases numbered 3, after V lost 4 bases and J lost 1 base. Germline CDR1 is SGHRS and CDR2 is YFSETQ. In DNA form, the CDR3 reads TGCGCCAGCAGCATCGGACTAGCGGGGAACACCGGGGAGCTGTTTTTT. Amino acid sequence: CASSIGLAGNTGELFF.

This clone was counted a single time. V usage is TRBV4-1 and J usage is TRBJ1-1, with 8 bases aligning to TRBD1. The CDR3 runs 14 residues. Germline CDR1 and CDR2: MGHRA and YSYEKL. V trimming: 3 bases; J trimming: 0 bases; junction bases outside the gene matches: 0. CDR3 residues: CASSQDRVNTEAFF. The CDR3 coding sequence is TGCGCCAGCAGCCAGGACAGGGTGAACACTGAAGCTTTCTTT.

The DNA of the CDR3 is TGCAGCGTGGGACAGGGTGACTACGAGCAGTACTTC. It translates to CSVGQGDYEQYF. V gene TRBV29-1 combines with J gene TRBJ2-7, with 9 bases lining up with TRBD1. The V gene's germline CDR1 is SQVTM and CDR2 ANQGSEA. V gave up 6 bases and J gave up 3 bases; unmatched junction bases: 3. The CDR3 contains 12 residues.